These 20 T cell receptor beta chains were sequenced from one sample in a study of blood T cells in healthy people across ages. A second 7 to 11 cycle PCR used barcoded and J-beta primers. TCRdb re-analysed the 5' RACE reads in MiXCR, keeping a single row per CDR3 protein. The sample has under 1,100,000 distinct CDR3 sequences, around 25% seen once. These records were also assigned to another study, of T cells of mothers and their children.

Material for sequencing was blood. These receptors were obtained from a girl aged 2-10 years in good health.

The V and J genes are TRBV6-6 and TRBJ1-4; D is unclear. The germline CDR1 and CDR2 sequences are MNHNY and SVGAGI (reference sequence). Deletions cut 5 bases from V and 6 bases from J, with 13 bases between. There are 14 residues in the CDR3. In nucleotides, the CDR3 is TGTGCCAGCAGTAACGGGTATTTTGATGAAAAACTGTTTTTT. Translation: CASSNGYFDEKLFF.

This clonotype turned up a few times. The CDR3 DNA sequence: TGTGCCAGCAGCTTAGGTCCGGCTAGCGGGGGGGCCGGTTACGAGCAGTACTTC. It translates to CASSLGPASGGAGYEQYF. The chain joins TRBV7-6 to TRBJ2-7, with 12 bases lining up with TRBD2. Germline CDR1 and CDR2: SGHVS and FNYEAQ. V was clipped by 1 base and J by 4 bases; unmatched bases: 11. The CDR3 is 18 amino acids.

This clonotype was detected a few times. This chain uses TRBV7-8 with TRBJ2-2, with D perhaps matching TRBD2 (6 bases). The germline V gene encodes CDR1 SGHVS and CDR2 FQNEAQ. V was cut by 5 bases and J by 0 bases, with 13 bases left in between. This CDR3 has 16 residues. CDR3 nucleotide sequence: TGTGCCAGCAGCCCCCTTAGCGGAACGAACACCGGGGAGCTGTTTTTT. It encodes CASSPLSGTNTGELFF.

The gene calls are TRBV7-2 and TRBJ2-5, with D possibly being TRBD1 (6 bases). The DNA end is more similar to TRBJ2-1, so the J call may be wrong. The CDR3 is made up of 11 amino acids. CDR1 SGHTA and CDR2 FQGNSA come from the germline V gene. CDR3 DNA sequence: TGTGCCAGCAGCTCCCCACAGGGGCAGTTCTTC. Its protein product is CASSSPQGQFF.

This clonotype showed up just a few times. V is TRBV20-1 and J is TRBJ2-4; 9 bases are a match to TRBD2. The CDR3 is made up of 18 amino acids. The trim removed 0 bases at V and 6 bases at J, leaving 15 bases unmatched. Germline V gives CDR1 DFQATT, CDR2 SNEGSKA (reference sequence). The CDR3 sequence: CSAREEDSGSYWRNIQYF. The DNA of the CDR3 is TGCAGTGCTAGAGAGGAAGATAGCGGGAGCTATTGGAGAAACATTCAGTACTTC.

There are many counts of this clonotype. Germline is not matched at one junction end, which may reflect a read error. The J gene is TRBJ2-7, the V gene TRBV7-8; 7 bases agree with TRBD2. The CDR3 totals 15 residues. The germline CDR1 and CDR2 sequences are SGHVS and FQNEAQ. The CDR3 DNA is TGTGCCAGCAGCTTAGAGCGGGGCTCCTCCTCCGAGCAGTACTTC. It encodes CASSLERGSSSEQYF.

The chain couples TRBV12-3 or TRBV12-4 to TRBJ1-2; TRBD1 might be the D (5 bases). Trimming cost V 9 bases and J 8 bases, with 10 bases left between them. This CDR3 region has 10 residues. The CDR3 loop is CASDSDGYTF. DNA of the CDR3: TGTGCCAGTGACAGTGACGGCTACACCTTC.

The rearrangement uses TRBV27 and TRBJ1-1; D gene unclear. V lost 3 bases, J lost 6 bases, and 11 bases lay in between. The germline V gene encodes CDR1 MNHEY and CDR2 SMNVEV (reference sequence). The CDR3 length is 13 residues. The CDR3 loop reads CASSFLLGPEAFF. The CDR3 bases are TGTGCCAGCAGTTTTCTACTCGGTCCTGAAGCTTTCTTT.

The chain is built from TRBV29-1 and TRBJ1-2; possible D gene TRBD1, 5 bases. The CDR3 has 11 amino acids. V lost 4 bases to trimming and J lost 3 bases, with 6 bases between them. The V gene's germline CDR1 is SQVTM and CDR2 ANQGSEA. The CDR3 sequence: CSVAGDYGYTF. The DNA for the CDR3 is TGCAGCGTTGCGGGGGACTATGGCTACACCTTC.

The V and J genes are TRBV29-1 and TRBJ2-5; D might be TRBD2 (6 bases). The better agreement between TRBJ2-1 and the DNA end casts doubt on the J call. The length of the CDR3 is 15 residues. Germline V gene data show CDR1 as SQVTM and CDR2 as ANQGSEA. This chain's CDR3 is CSVEDTGLLLGEQFF. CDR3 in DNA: TGCAGCGTTGAAGACACGGGACTCTTATTGGGAGAGCAGTTCTTC.

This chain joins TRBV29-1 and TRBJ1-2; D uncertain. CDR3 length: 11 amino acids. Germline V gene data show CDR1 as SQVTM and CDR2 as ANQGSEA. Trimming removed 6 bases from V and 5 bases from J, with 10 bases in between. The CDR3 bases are TGCAGCGTCCCTATGGGGTATGGCTACACCTTC. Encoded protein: CSVPMGYGYTF.

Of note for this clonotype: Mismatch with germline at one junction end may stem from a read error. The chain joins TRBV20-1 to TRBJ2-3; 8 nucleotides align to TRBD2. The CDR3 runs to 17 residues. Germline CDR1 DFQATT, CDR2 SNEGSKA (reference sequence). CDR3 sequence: CSARTAAGLGSTGTQYF. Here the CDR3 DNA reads TGCAGTGCTAGAACCGCGGCGGGACTAGGGAGCACAGGTACGCAGTATTTT.

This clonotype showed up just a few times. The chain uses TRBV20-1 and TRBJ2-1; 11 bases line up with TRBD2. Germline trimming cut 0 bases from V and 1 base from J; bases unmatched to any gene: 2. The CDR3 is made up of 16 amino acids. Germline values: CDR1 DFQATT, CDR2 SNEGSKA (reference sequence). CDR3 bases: TGCAGTGCTAGAGAGACTAGCGGGGTATCCTACAATGAGCAGTTCTTC. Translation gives CSARETSGVSYNEQFF.

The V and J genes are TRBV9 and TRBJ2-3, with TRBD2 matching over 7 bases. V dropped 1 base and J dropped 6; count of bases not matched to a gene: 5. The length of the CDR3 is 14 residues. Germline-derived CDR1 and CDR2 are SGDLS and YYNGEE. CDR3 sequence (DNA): TGTGCCAGCAGCGTAATGGGAGGGGTCGATACGCAGTATTTT. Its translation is CASSVMGGVDTQYF.

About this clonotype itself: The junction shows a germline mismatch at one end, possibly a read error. In nucleotides, the CDR3 is TGTGCCGGCAGCTTCAACGGGTTAGTTGGGACCCAGTACTTC. It specifies CAGSFNGLVGTQYF. This chain connects TRBV7-2 to TRBJ2-5; D remains unclear. CDR1 is SGHTA and CDR2 is FQGNSA in the germline V gene. The CDR3 totals 14 residues.

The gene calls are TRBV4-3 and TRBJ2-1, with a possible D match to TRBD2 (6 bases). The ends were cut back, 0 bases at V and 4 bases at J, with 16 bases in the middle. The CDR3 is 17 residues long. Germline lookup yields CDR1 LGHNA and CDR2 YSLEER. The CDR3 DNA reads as TGCGCCAGCAGCCAAGATCTGCGGGGCGGTCGGTACAATGAGCAGTTCTTC. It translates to CASSQDLRGGRYNEQFF.

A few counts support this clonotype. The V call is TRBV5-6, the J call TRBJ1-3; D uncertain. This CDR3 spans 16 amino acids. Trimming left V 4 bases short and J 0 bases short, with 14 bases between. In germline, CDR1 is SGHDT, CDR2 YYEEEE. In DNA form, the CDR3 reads TGTGCCAGCAGCCATATTGGGGATCACTCTGGAAACACCATATATTTT. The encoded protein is CASSHIGDHSGNTIYF.

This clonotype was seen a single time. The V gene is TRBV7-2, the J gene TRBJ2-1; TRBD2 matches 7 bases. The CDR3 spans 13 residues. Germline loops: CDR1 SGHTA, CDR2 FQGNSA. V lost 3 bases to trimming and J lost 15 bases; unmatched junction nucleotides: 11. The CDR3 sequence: CASSLGAGAVAFF. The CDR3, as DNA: TGTGCCAGCAGCTTGGGTGCGGGAGCCGTGGCGTTCTTC.

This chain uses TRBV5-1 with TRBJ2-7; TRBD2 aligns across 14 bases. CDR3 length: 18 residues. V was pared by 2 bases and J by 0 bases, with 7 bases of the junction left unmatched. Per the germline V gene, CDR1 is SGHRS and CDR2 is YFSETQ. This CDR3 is CASSFPGLAGDNSYEQYF. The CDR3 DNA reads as TGCGCCAGCAGCTTTCCGGGACTAGCGGGGGATAACTCCTACGAGCAGTACTTC.

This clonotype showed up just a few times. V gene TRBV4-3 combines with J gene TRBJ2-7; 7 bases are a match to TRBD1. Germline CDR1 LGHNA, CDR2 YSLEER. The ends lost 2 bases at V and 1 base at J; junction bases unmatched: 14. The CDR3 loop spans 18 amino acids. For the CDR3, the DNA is TGCGCCAGCAGCCAACACCTTTCTGGCCGGGACAGTTCCTACGAGCAGTACTTC. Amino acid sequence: CASSQHLSGRDSSYEQYF.